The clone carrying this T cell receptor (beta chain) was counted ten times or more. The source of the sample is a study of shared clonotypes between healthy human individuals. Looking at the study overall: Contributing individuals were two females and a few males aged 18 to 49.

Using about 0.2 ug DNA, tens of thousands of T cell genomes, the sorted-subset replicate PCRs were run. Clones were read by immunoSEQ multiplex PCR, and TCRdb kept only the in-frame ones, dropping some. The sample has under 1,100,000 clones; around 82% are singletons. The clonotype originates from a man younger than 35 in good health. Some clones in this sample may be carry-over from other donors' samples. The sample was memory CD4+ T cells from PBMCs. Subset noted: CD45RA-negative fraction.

CDR3 residues: CASSFGTHEQYF. The CDR3 nucleotides are TGTGCCAGCAGTTTCGGGACCCACGAGCAGTACTTC. The chain carries TRBV27 and TRBJ2-7; either TRBD1 or TRBD2 may fit D (5 bases each). V was pared by 3 bases and J by 5 bases, with 8 bases between. The CDR3 totals 12 residues. Germline V gives CDR1 MNHEY, CDR2 SMNVEV (reference sequence).